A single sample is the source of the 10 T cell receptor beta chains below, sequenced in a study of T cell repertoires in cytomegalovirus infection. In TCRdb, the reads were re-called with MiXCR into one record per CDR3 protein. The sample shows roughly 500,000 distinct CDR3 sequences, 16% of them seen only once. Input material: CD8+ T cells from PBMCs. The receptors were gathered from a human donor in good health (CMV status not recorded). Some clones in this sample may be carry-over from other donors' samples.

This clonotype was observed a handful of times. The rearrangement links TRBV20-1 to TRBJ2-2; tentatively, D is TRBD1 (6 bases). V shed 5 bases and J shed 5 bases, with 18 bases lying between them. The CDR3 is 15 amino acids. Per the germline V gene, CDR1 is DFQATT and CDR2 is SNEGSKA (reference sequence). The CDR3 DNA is TGCAGTGCTCGCCCCGACAGGAGGAAAACCGGGGAGCTGTTTTTT. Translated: CSARPDRRKTGELFF.

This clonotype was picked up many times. Here the CDR3 reads CSVAGAYTGELFF. The DNA for the CDR3 is TGCAGCGTTGCGGGGGCTTACACCGGGGAGCTGTTTTTT. The chain combines TRBV29-1 with TRBJ2-2, with D perhaps assigned TRBD1 or TRBD2 (6 bases each). This CDR3 is built from 13 residues. With 4 bases removed from V and 3 bases from J, the gap between germline ends came to 9 bases. The germline V gene encodes CDR1 SQVTM and CDR2 ANQGSEA.

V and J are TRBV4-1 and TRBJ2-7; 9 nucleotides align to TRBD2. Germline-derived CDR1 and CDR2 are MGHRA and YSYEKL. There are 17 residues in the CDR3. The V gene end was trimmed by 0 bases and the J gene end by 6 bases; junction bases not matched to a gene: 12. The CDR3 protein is CASSQEVAGDFLPEQYF. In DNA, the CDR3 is TGCGCCAGCAGCCAAGAGGTAGCGGGGGATTTCTTGCCCGAGCAGTACTTC.

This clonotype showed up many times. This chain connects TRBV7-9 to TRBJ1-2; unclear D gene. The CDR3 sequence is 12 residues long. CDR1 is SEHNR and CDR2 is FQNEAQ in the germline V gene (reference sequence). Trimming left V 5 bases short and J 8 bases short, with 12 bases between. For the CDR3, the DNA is TGTGCCAGCAGCCGCGGCGGGGAAGGCTACACCTTC. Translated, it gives CASSRGGEGYTF.

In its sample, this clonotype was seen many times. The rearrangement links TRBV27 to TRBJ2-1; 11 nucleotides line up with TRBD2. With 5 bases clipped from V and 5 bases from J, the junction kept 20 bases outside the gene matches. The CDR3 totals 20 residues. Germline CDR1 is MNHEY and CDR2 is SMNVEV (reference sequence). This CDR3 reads CASSLGDGLWTSGRHNEQFF. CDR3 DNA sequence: TGTGCCAGCAGTCTGGGTGACGGACTATGGACTAGCGGGCGCCACAATGAGCAGTTCTTC.

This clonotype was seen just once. The CDR3 is CASSQAWGAAAYGYTF. The CDR3 nucleotides read TGCGCCAGCAGCCAAGCGTGGGGGGCCGCTGCCTATGGCTACACCTTC. The chain joins TRBV4-1 to TRBJ1-2; a possible D gene is TRBD1 (6 bases). This CDR3 is 16 amino acids long. V lost 1 base, J lost 4 bases, and 16 bases lay in between. Germline loops: CDR1 MGHRA, CDR2 YSYEKL.

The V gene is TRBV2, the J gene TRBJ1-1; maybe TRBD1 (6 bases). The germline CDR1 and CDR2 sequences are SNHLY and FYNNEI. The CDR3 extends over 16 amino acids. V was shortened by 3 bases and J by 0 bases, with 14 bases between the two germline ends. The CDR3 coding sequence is TGTGCCAGCAGTGATTTGGACAGCTTCATGAACACTGAAGCTTTCTTT. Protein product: CASSDLDSFMNTEAFF.

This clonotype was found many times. The CDR3 DNA is TGTGCCAGCAGCTACCACCGGGACAGGGTTAAGCGGGACACCGGGGAGCTGTTTTTT. It translates to CASSYHRDRVKRDTGELFF. V is TRBV7-8 and J is TRBJ2-2, with 9 bases lining up with TRBD1. V was clipped by 4 bases and J by 3 bases; unmatched bases: 15. This CDR3 region has 19 residues. From germline, CDR1 is SGHVS and CDR2 FQNEAQ. The whole variable domain, remainder taken from reference TRBV7-8 and TRBJ2-2, is GAGVSQSPRYKVAKRGQDVALRCDPISGHVSLFWYQQALGQGPEFLTYFQNEAQLDKSGLPSDRFFAERPEGSVSTLKIQRTQQEDSAVYLCASSYHRDRVKRDTGELFFGEGSRLTVL.

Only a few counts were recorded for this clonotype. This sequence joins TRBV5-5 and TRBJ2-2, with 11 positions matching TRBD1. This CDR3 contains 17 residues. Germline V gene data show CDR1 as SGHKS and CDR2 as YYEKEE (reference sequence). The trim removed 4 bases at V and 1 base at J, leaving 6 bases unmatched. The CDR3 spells CASSRIGTGGNTGELFF. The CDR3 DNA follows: TGTGCCAGCAGCCGTATCGGGACAGGGGGGAACACCGGGGAGCTGTTTTTT.

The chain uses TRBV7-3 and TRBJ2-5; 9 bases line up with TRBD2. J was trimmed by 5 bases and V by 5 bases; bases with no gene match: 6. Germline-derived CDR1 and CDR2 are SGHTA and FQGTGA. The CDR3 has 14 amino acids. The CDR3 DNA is TGTGCCAGCAGCCATAGCGGGGGATATGAGACCCAGTACTTC. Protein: CASSHSGGYETQYF.